Described below is a single T cell receptor (beta chain) sequence and its context. This record belongs to a study of shared clonotypes between healthy human individuals. Generated by immunoSEQ multiplex PCR, the TCRdb table keeps only in-frame clones and is missing some. The table shows some 2,500,000 clones, with approximately 94% occurring only once. The sequence derives from a young man in good health. Some clones in this sample may be carry-over from other donors' samples. The sequencing sample was made of naive CD4+ T cells from PBMCs. Subset reported: CD45RA+ positively selected.

The CDR3 sequence is CASSLAWGSYNEQFF. As DNA, the CDR3 is TGTGCCAGCAGCTTAGCCTGGGGCTCCTACAATGAGCAGTTCTTC. The chain recombines TRBV7-3 with TRBJ2-1, with D hard to call. This CDR3 spans 15 amino acids. The germline V gene encodes CDR1 SGHTA and CDR2 FQGTGA. The V gene lost 2 bases and the J gene lost 0 bases, with 8 bases spanning the gap. The variable domain in full, completed from reference TRBV7-3 and TRBJ2-1, reads GAGVSQTPSNKVTEKGKYVELRCDPISGHTALYWYRQSLGQGPEFLIYFQGTGAADDSGLPNDRFFAVRPEGSVSTLKIQRTERGDSAVYLCASSLAWGSYNEQFFGPGTRLTVL.